This is a list of T cell receptor beta chains from one sample in a study of T cell responses to AZD1222 COVID-19 vaccine. Method: immunoSEQ multiplex PCR; TCRdb's copy keeps in-frame clones and lacks some. The table lists 80,000 to 90,000 clones, roughly nine tenths of them singletons. The specimen comprised peripheral blood, sampled on day 0 of AZD1222 vaccination. The source of these receptors is an adult in good health. The CDR3 runs from the conserved cysteine through the conserved F or W. Fields, in order: V gene, D gene, clone size, J gene, CDR3 DNA, CDR3 protein. A D gene is named only where the DNA matches it firmly. Clone size, where shown, is once, few, many, or a class for clones that have expanded.

TRBV28	TRBD1	-	TRBJ2-7	TGTGCCAGCAGCCTAGATGGGACAGGGCATGAGCAGTACTTC	CASSLDGTGHEQYF
TRBV5-1	TRBD2	-	TRBJ2-7	TGCGCCAGCCAGCGGGATAGCGGGAGGGTCGGCGACGAGCAGTACTTC	CASQRDSGRVGDEQYF
TRBV9	TRBD2	-	TRBJ2-1	TGTGCCAGCAGCCCGGCGAGTAGCGGGGTCGATGAGCAGTTCTTC	CASSPASSGVDEQFF
TRBV9	TRBD2	-	TRBJ2-3	TGTGCCAGCAGCGTAGGGACTAGCGGCACAGATACGCAGTATTTT	CASSVGTSGTDTQYF
TRBV23-1	-	-	TRBJ2-3	TGCGCCAGCAGTCACCTTAGACTAGTCTTAATGCCTCATACGCAGTATTTT	CASSHLRLVLMPHTQYF
TRBV7-9	-	-	TRBJ1-1	TGTGCCAGCAGCCCCCCGGGACAGAACACTGAAGCTTTCTTT	CASSPPGQNTEAFF
TRBV5-1	TRBD1	-	TRBJ1-1	TGCGCCAGCAGCGTACAGGGGTTTGGGGAAGCTTTCTTT	CASSVQGFGEAFF
TRBV7-9	-	-	TRBJ2-3	TGTGCCAGCAGCTTAGAGGGCCTGAGCACAGATACGCAGTATTTT	CASSLEGLSTDTQYF
TRBV7-2	-	-	TRBJ2-2	TGTGCCAGCAGCTTCTCGGGGACCGGGGAGCTGTTTTTT	CASSFSGTGELFF
TRBV4-1	-	-	TRBJ2-6	TGCGCCAGCAGCCGAGTGGACAGCCTCTCTGGGGCCAACGTCCTGACTTTC	CASSRVDSLSGANVLTF
TRBV5-1	-	-	TRBJ1-3	TGCGCCAGCAGCGGAACAGAGGGATCTGGAAACACCATATATTTT	CASSGTEGSGNTIYF
TRBV5-1	-	-	TRBJ2-1	TGCGCCAGCAGCCGTTACAATGAGCAGTTCTTC	CASSRYNEQFF
TRBV14	-	-	TRBJ2-7	TGTGCCAGCAGCCAATTGGGGTCCTACGAGCAGTACTTC	CASSQLGSYEQYF
TRBV2	-	-	TRBJ2-2	TGTGCCAGCAGAGACCAGGGGACCGGGGAGCTGTTTTTT	CASRDQGTGELFF
TRBV2	-	-	TRBJ1-5	TGTGCCAGCACCGGGTTAGGGGTCAATCAGCCCCAGCATTTT	CASTGLGVNQPQHF
TRBV6-5	-	-	TRBJ1-1	TGTGCCAGCAGGAGACAGACGGACACTGAAGCTTTCTTT	CASRRQTDTEAFF
TRBV12-5	-	once	TRBJ1-5	TGTGCTAGTGCACTCGGGGGGTATCAGCCCCAGCATTTT	CASALGGYQPQHF
TRBV18	TRBD1	-	TRBJ2-5	TGTGCCAGCTCACCTAGGACAGGGAATCCCCAAGAGACCCAGTACTTC	CASSPRTGNPQETQYF
TRBV19	-	-	TRBJ2-2	TGTGCCAGTAGTACCTCCCGGTCTGTGGGGGAGCTGTTTTTT	CASSTSRSVGELFF
TRBV11-2	-	-	TRBJ1-1	TGTGCCAGCAGCCGAGAACCGGGAGTGAACACTGAAGCTTTCTTT	CASSREPGVNTEAFF
TRBV14	TRBD1	-	TRBJ2-7	TGTGCCAGCAGCCCCCAGGGGGCCTACGAGCAGTACTTC	CASSPQGAYEQYF
TRBV6-5	-	-	TRBJ1-3	TGTGCCAGTACAGATGATTCTGGAAACACCATATATTTT	CASTDDSGNTIYF
TRBV11-2	-	-	TRBJ2-2	TGTGCCAGCAGCTTAGGTCTAAGGGTAACCGGGGAGCTGTTTTTT	CASSLGLRVTGELFF
TRBV19	TRBD2	-	TRBJ2-1	TGTGCCAGCACCGGGACTAGCTCGGGGGAGCAGTTCTTC	CASTGTSSGEQFF
TRBV7-6	TRBD2	-	TRBJ2-7	TGTGCCAGCAGCCCAACAGGACTAGCGGTCGCCGAGCAGTACTTC	CASSPTGLAVAEQYF
TRBV7-9	-	few	TRBJ2-7	TGTGCCAGCAGCTTAGTTTCGGGGCGAGCCTACGAGCAGTACTTC	CASSLVSGRAYEQYF
TRBV5-5	-	-	TRBJ2-5	TGTGCCAGCAGCTTGGAGGGGTCAAACCAAGAGACCCAGTACTTC	CASSLEGSNQETQYF
TRBV7-9	-	-	TRBJ1-1	TGTGCCAGCAGCTCACAGCTAAGGACTGAAGCTTTCTTT	CASSSQLRTEAFF
TRBV14	TRBD1	-	TRBJ1-2	TGTGCCAGCAGCCAAGGTGGACAGGGGGAAAAGTATGGCTACACCTTC	CASSQGGQGEKYGYTF